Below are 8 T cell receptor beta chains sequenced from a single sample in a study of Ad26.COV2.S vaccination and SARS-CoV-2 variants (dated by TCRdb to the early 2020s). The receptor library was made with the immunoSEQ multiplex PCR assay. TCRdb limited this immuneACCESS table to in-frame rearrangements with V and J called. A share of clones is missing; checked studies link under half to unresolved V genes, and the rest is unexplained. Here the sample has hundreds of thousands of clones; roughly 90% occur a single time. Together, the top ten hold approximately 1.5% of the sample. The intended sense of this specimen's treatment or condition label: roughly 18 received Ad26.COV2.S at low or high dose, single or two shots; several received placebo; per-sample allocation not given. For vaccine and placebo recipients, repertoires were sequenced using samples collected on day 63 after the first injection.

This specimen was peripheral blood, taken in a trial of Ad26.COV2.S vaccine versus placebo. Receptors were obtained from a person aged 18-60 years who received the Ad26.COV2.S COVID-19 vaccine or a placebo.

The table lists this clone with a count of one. The CDR3 sequence is CASSIGRGDYTF. The CDR3 bases are TGTGCCAGTAGTATAGGAAGAGGAGACTACACCTTC. V gene TRBV19 combines with J gene TRBJ1-2; D ambiguous. This CDR3 has 12 residues. CDR1 is LNHDA, CDR2 SQIVND, per germline (reference sequence). The V and J ends lost 1 base and 10 bases respectively, with 10 bases between them.

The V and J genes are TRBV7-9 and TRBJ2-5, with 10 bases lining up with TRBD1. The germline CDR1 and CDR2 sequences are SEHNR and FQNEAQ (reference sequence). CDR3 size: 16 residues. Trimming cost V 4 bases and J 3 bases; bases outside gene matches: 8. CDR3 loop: CASSYRPGQGKETQYF. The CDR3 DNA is TGTGCCAGCAGCTACCGTCCGGGACAGGGGAAAGAGACCCAGTACTTC. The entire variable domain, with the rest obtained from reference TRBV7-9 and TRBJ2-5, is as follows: DTGVSQNPRHKITKRGQNVTFRCDPISEHNRLYWYRQTLGQGPEFLTYFQNEAQLEKSRLLSDRFSAERPKGSFSTLEIQRTEQGDSAMYLCASSYRPGQGKETQYFGPGTRLLVL.

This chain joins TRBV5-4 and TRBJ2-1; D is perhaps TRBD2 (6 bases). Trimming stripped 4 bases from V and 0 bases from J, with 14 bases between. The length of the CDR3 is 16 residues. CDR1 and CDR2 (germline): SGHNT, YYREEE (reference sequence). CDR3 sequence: CASSDGTPSSYNEQFF. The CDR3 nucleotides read TGTGCCAGCAGCGATGGGACTCCGAGCTCCTACAATGAGCAGTTCTTC.

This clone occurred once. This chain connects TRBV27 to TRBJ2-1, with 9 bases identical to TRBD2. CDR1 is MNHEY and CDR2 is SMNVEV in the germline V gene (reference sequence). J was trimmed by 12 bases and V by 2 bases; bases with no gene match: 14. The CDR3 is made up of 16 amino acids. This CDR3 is CASSLGASGAFSGQFF. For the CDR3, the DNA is TGTGCCAGCAGTTTAGGGGCTAGCGGGGCCTTTTCCGGGCAGTTCTTC.

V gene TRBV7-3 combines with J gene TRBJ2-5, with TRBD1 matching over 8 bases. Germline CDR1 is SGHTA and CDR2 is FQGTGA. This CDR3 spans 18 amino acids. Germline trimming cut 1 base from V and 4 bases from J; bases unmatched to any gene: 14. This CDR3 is CASSLNPGPRTGGETQYF. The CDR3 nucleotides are TGTGCCAGCAGCTTAAACCCCGGCCCTCGCACAGGGGGAGAGACCCAGTACTTC.

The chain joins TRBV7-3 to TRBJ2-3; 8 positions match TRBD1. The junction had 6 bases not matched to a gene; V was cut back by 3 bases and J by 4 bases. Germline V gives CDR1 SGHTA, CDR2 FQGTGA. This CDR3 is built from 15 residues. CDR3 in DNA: TGTGCCAGCAGCTTTTCGGGGACAGGCGCAGATACGCAGTATTTT. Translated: CASSFSGTGADTQYF.

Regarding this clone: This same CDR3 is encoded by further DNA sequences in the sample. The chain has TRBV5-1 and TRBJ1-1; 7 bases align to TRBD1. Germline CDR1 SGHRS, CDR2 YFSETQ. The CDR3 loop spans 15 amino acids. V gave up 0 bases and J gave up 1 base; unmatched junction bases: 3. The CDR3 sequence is CASSLAAGGNTEAFF. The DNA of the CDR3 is TGCGCCAGCAGCTTGGCCGCAGGGGGGAACACTGAAGCTTTCTTT.

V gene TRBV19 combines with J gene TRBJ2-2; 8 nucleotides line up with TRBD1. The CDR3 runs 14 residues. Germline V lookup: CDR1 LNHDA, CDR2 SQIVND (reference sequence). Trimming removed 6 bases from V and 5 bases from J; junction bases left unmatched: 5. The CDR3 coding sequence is TGTGCCAGTAGAAGGACAGGGAAAACCGGGGAGCTGTTTTTT. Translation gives CASRRTGKTGELFF.